Presented here are 17 T cell receptor beta chains from one specimen sequenced in a study of blood T cell repertoires in COVID-19 (dated by TCRdb to about 2020). Libraries were constructed by the immunoSEQ multiplex PCR assay. This immuneACCESS table, as held by TCRdb, lists in-frame sequences with V and J called but not all clones. Of the missing ones, under half trace to an unresolved V gene in checked studies; the others have no known cause. The sample profile shows around 50,000 clones; about nine tenths of them were found once. More than 20% of the sample rests with the top ten. The sequenced sample consisted of peripheral blood. Receptor source: a woman aged 80 or over with COVID-19, enrolled during active disease.

The V and J genes are TRBV11-3 and TRBJ2-1, with D possibly matching TRBD2 (7 bases). V was trimmed by 1 base and J by 9 bases, leaving 13 bases between them. Germline V gene lookup returns CDR1 SGHNT and CDR2 YENEEA. This CDR3 has 14 residues. The CDR3 loop is CASSLGGGQGEQFF. The CDR3 bases are TGTGCCAGCAGCTTAGGGGGGGGCCAGGGTGAGCAGTTCTTC.

The chain is built from TRBV11-2 and TRBJ2-7, with a tentative D call TRBD1 (6 bases). The germline V and J ends were trimmed by 2 bases and 0 bases, with 11 bases remaining between them. CDR3 size: 15 residues. The germline gives CDR1 SGHAT, CDR2 FQNNGV. In nucleotides, the CDR3 is TGTGCCAGCAGCTTAAGGTGGGACAACTCCTACGAGCAGTACTTC. This encodes CASSLRWDNSYEQYF.

The chain's CDR3 is CASSLQRGGSYNEQFF. CDR3 DNA: TGTGCCAGCAGCTTACAGCGGGGGGGCTCCTACAATGAGCAGTTCTTC. The chain links TRBV5-4 to TRBJ2-1; 10 positions match TRBD2. Losses at the gene ends were 2 bases for V and 0 bases for J; bases not matched to a gene: 2. Per germline, CDR1 SGHNT and CDR2 YYREEE (reference sequence). This CDR3 spans 16 amino acids.

V and J are TRBV30 and TRBJ1-3; D unresolved. There are 14 residues in the CDR3. The V and J ends lost 0 bases and 0 bases respectively, with 6 bases between them. Germline assignment: CDR1 GTSNPN and CDR2 SVGIG (reference sequence). The CDR3 reads CAWSVVSSGNTIYF. DNA for the CDR3: TGTGCCTGGAGTGTGGTTAGCTCTGGAAACACCATATATTTT. The full variable domain, with the rest looked up from reference TRBV30 and TRBJ1-3, is SQTIHQWPATLVQPVGSPLSLECTVEGTSNPNLYWYRQAAGRGLQLLFYSVGIGQISSEVPQNLSASRPQDRQFILSSKKLLLSDSGFYLCAWSVVSSGNTIYFGEGSWLTVV.

This clone was observed a single time. The rearrangement uses TRBV4-1 and TRBJ1-4; 10 bases map to TRBD1. The V and J ends lost 1 base and 7 bases, in that order; junction bases with no gene match: 3. Germline V gives CDR1 MGHRA, CDR2 YSYEKL. The CDR3 has 15 residues. This chain's CDR3 is CASSQAGTGVEKLFF. The DNA of the CDR3 is TGCGCCAGCAGCCAAGCCGGGACAGGGGTTGAAAAACTGTTTTTT.

The CDR3 DNA sequence: TGTGCCATCAAGGCTAGCGGGGGGGATGAGCAGTTCTTC. Amino acids: CAIKASGGDEQFF. The chain has TRBV10-3 and TRBJ2-1; 12 bases match TRBD2. Germline V gives CDR1 ENHRY, CDR2 SYGVKD. CDR3 length: 13 amino acids. Trimming cost V 7 bases and J 8 bases; bases outside gene matches: 3.

This clone was counted between two and nine times. V gene TRBV29-1 combines with J gene TRBJ2-1; D possibly corresponds to TRBD1 (5 bases). CDR1 and CDR2 from the germline V gene are SQVTM and ANQGSEA. The CDR3 consists of 15 residues. Trimming removed 2 bases at V and 0 bases at J, with 11 bases between. Here the CDR3 DNA reads TGCAGCGTTGAAAAGGGGAAGAGCTCCTACAATGAGCAGTTCTTC. It yields the protein CSVEKGKSSYNEQFF.

The rearrangement links TRBV2 to TRBJ1-3; D unclear. This CDR3 has 12 residues. V lost 2 bases to trimming and J lost 7 bases, with 6 bases between them. The germline V gene encodes CDR1 SNHLY and CDR2 FYNNEI. CDR3: CASSEKQNTIYF. Written as DNA, the CDR3 is TGTGCCAGCAGTGAAAAACAGAACACCATATATTTT. The full variable domain, its missing parts supplied by reference TRBV2 and TRBJ1-3, is EPEVTQTPSHQVTQMGQEVILRCVPISNHLYFYWYRQILGQKVEFLVSFYNNEISEKSEIFDDQFSVERPDGSNFTLKIRSTKLEDSAMYFCASSEKQNTIYFGEGSWLTVV.

The chain couples TRBV5-1 to TRBJ2-3, with 7 bases lining up with TRBD2. The CDR3 is made up of 16 amino acids. Trimming at V came to 4 bases and at J to 5 bases, leaving 13 bases not matched to a gene. In germline, CDR1 is SGHRS, CDR2 YFSETQ. The CDR3 nucleotides read TGCGCCAGCAGCCGATTATCAACTCCGGGGGGAGATACGCAGTATTTT. Protein: CASSRLSTPGGDTQYF. Full variable domain (rest looked up from reference TRBV5-1 and TRBJ2-3): KAGVTQTPRYLIKTRGQQVTLSCSPISGHRSVSWYQQTPGQGLQFLFEYFSETQRNKGNFPGRFSGRQFSNSRSEMNVSTLELGDSALYLCASSRLSTPGGDTQYFGPGTRLTVL.

This clone appeared a few times. The chain joins TRBV18 to TRBJ1-6, with a possible D match to TRBD1 (5 bases). The CDR3 consists of 15 residues. V was pared by 1 base and J by 5 bases, with 9 bases between. From germline, CDR1 is KGHSH and CDR2 LQKENI. DNA of the CDR3: TGTGCCAGCTCACCACAGCAGGGTGATAATTCACCCCTCCACTTT. Translated, it gives CASSPQQGDNSPLHF.

This clone was found once. The V call is TRBV6-5, the J call TRBJ1-1, with D possibly being TRBD1 (6 bases). Trimming left V 6 bases short and J 3 bases short, with 14 bases between. CDR3 length equals 14 residues. Germline V gene sequence: CDR1 MNHEY, CDR2 SVGAGI. The CDR3 region has the DNA TGTGCCAGCAGACCCCGGCAGGGGTACACTGAAGCTTTCTTT. Its protein product is CASRPRQGYTEAFF.

The V gene is TRBV7-8, the J gene TRBJ2-1; 7 bases match TRBD2. J lost 4 bases, V lost 5 bases, and 8 bases had no gene match. CDR1 is SGHVS, CDR2 FQNEAQ, per germline. The CDR3 is made up of 15 amino acids. The CDR3 spells CASSRWASGYNEQFF. The DNA of the CDR3 is TGTGCCAGCAGCCGGTGGGCTAGCGGTTACAATGAGCAGTTCTTC.

This clone was observed a handful of times. Other DNA sequences from this sample encode an identical CDR3 as well. The chain has TRBV5-1 and TRBJ2-7, with 7 bases aligning to TRBD1. V shed 0 bases and J 1 base; nucleotides not matched to a gene: 4. CDR3 length: 15 residues. CDR1 SGHRS and CDR2 YFSETQ come from the germline V gene. The CDR3 DNA reads TGCGCCAGCAGCTTGGGGCAGGGGGTATCCTACGAGCAGTACTTC. It encodes CASSLGQGVSYEQYF.

The V call is TRBV6-5, the J call TRBJ2-7, with 9 bases aligning to TRBD1. V was clipped by 7 bases and J by 5 bases; unmatched bases: 6. The CDR3 consists of 13 residues. Per germline, CDR1 MNHEY and CDR2 SVGAGI. The DNA for the CDR3 is TGTGCCAGCAAGGGGACAGGGAGGGACGAGCAGTACTTC. Amino acids: CASKGTGRDEQYF.

This clone has just one count. The chain recombines TRBV7-3 with TRBJ2-7; 7 nucleotides line up with TRBD1. The CDR3 sequence is 16 residues long. The V and J ends lost 0 bases and 5 bases, in that order; junction bases with no gene match: 10. Germline lookup yields CDR1 SGHTA and CDR2 FQGTGA. The CDR3 DNA sequence: TGTGCCAGCAGCTTAACGGCAGACAGGGCGTTCGACGAGCAGTACTTC. As protein: CASSLTADRAFDEQYF.

The V call is TRBV2, the J call TRBJ2-1; 10 nucleotides match TRBD1. This CDR3 has 16 residues. J lost 7 bases, V lost 6 bases, and 12 bases had no gene match. CDR1 and CDR2 (germline): SNHLY, FYNNEI. The CDR3 sequence is CASSLGQGTFSNEQFF. The CDR3 DNA reads as TGTGCCAGCAGCCTGGGACAGGGGACGTTTTCGAATGAGCAGTTCTTC.

The rearrangement links TRBV3-1 (or the pseudogene TRBV3-2) to TRBJ2-2; the D is unclear. The V gene's germline CDR1 is LGHDT and CDR2 YNNKEL (reference sequence). This CDR3 has 12 residues. V gave up 5 bases and J gave up 5 bases, with 6 bases separating them. CDR3 protein: CASSLDTGELFF. The CDR3 nucleotides read TGTGCCAGCAGCTTAGATACCGGGGAGCTGTTTTTT.